These 10 T cell receptor beta chains were all obtained from the same sample, sequenced in a study of blood T cells in healthy people across ages. Using a J-beta primer mix together with a sample-barcoded 5' primer, a second PCR was run for roughly 7 to 11 cycles. Using its own MiXCR run on the 5' RACE reads, TCRdb lists one record per CDR3 protein. This table holds fewer than 2,000,000 distinct CDR3 sequences, roughly 32% found once. The sequencing sample was made of blood. The receptors shown here come from a woman under 40 in good health.

The chain joins TRBV9 to TRBJ1-2; D is unclear. Germline-derived CDR1 and CDR2 are SGDLS and YYNGEE. The CDR3 extends over 15 amino acids. Trimming took off 0 bases at V and 3 bases at J, with 12 bases between the two ends. The CDR3 here is CASSVARAGDYGYTF. The CDR3 DNA reads TGTGCCAGCAGCGTAGCTCGGGCAGGAGACTATGGCTACACCTTC.

The chain employs TRBV29-1 and TRBJ1-1, with D tentatively TRBD1 (5 bases). V was clipped by 6 bases and J by 5 bases, with 25 bases between them. The length of the CDR3 is 16 residues. Germline V lookup: CDR1 SQVTM, CDR2 ANQGSEA. As DNA, the CDR3 is TGCAGCGTACATTTTCGCCGGGCATTCGGGACGACTGAAGCTTTCTTT. Amino acids: CSVHFRRAFGTTEAFF.

This clonotype was seen a few times. The chain employs TRBV4-1 and TRBJ1-1; the D gene is possibly TRBD1 (5 bases). Trimming left V 0 bases short and J 4 bases short, with 9 bases between. CDR1 MGHRA and CDR2 YSYEKL come from the germline V gene. The CDR3 is made up of 14 amino acids. The DNA for the CDR3 is TGCGCCAGCAGCCAAGAGGGGGATAGCACTGAAGCTTTCTTT. This translates into CASSQEGDSTEAFF.

The chain employs TRBV7-2 and TRBJ1-1; D not certain. CDR1 is SGHTA and CDR2 is FQGNSA in the germline V gene. Trimming cost V 2 bases and J 10 bases, with 17 bases left between them. This CDR3 contains 14 residues. The CDR3 region has the DNA TGTGCCAGCAGCTTATCCTTAAGCGGGGATCGAGCTTTCTTT. Its protein product is CASSLSLSGDRAFF.

Of note for this clonotype: At one end, the junction sequence differs from germline, possibly due to a read error. The V gene is TRBV6-1, the J gene TRBJ1-2; the D is unclear. The CDR3 loop spans 14 amino acids. Germline CDR1 MNHNS, CDR2 SASEGT. The CDR3: CASSEPGANYGHTF. The CDR3 coding sequence is TGTGCCAGCAGTGAACCAGGTGCTAACTATGGCCACACCTTC.

CDR3 DNA: TGTGCCAGCAGCTTAATTGGTTGGGGGGTCAATCAGCCCCAGCATTTT. It yields the protein CASSLIGWGVNQPQHF. The chain employs TRBV7-8 and TRBJ1-5; tentatively, D is TRBD1 (5 bases). The CDR3 loop spans 16 amino acids. Germline V gene data show CDR1 as SGHVS and CDR2 as FQNEAQ. Trimming cost V 2 bases and J 3 bases, with 14 bases left between them.

The V call is TRBV6-2 or TRBV6-3, the J call TRBJ2-3; no clear D. CDR1 and CDR2 from the germline V gene are MNHEY and SVGEGT. The CDR3 length is 13 residues. Trimming left V 6 bases short and J 1 base short, with 8 bases between. CDR3 sequence (DNA): TGTGCCAGCAGACTGAGCGGCACAGATACGCAGTATTTT. This encodes CASRLSGTDTQYF.

This clonotype was found many times. The V and J genes are TRBV29-1 and TRBJ2-5; D is undetermined. Trimming removed 0 bases from V and 0 bases from J, with 17 bases in between. The germline gives CDR1 SQVTM, CDR2 ANQGSEA. The CDR3 length is 17 residues. Written as DNA, the CDR3 is TGCAGCGTTGAAGATCGAGAGGCCCCCAGGTACCAAGAGACCCAGTACTTC. As protein: CSVEDREAPRYQETQYF. Full variable domain (missing parts from reference TRBV29-1 and TRBJ2-5): SAVISQKPSRDICQRGTSLTIQCQVDSQVTMMFWYRQQPGQSLTLIATANQGSEATYESGFVIDKFPISRPNLTFSTLTVSNMSPEDSSIYLCSVEDREAPRYQETQYFGPGTRLLVL.

Details on this clonotype: One end of the junction varies from germline; a read error may be responsible. J is TRBJ2-7 and V is TRBV3-1, with D possibly being TRBD2 (6 bases). The germline CDR1 and CDR2 sequences are LGHDT and YNNKEL (reference sequence). The CDR3 sequence is 13 residues long. CDR3 loop: CAGSQVPGGVQYF. The DNA of the CDR3 is TGTGCCGGCAGCCAAGTCCCGGGCGGGGTGCAGTACTTC.

The chain recombines TRBV5-1 with TRBJ2-3, with 7 bases lining up with TRBD2. CDR3 length: 15 residues. V was clipped by 2 bases and J by 6 bases; unmatched bases: 9. Germline lookup yields CDR1 SGHRS and CDR2 YFSETQ. The DNA of the CDR3 is TGCGCCAGCAGCTTCCCGGGGGGACCCTTGGATACGCAGTATTTT. This encodes CASSFPGGPLDTQYF.